The 29 T cell receptor beta chains below were found in one sample sequenced in a study of blood T cell repertoires in COVID-19. This table comes from immunoSEQ multiplex PCR, and its TCRdb copy is limited to in-frame clones, with some not included. This table has around 160,000 clones, 65% to 85% appearing once. The sequenced material came from PBMCs or T cells enriched from blood (not recorded which). All receptors come from a woman aged 45-65 years who had been exposed to COVID-19.

This clone was observed a few times. V usage is TRBV12-3 or TRBV12-4 and J usage is TRBJ1-5, with D possibly TRBD1 on 6 matching bases. Trimming cost V 8 bases and J 2 bases, with 10 bases left between them. The CDR3 length is 13 residues. The CDR3 DNA is TGTGCCAGCGCCTGGACAGGCAATCAGCCCCAGCATTTT. It is translated as CASAWTGNQPQHF.

The V gene is TRBV19, the J gene TRBJ2-4, with D uncertain. The germline V and J ends were trimmed by 5 bases and 6 bases, with 17 bases remaining between them. From germline, CDR1 is LNHDA and CDR2 SQIVND (reference sequence). This CDR3 spans 15 amino acids. The CDR3 coding sequence is TGTGCCAGTAGTCCCGCCATCGCACTTGGAAACATTCAGTACTTC. Translated, it gives CASSPAIALGNIQYF.

This clone occurred once. This sequence joins TRBV6-4 and TRBJ2-1; 12 positions match TRBD2. This CDR3 region has 15 residues. CDR1 MRHNA and CDR2 SNTAGT come from the germline V gene. J gave up 6 bases and V 2 bases, and 2 bases lay outside the gene matches. CDR3 sequence (DNA): TGTGCCAGCAGTGACAGACTAGCGGGGGTCAATGAGCAGTTCTTC. This codes for CASSDRLAGVNEQFF.

V usage is TRBV14 and J usage is TRBJ2-1; D may be TRBD2 (6 bases). The CDR3 has 14 residues. The germline gives CDR1 SGHDN, CDR2 FVKESK. Trimming stripped 1 base from V and 3 bases from J, with 7 bases between. The DNA of the CDR3 is TGTGCCAGCAGCCAAGGACTAGGCTACAATGAGCAGTTCTTC. This encodes CASSQGLGYNEQFF. The full variable domain, with the rest looked up from reference TRBV14 and TRBJ2-1, is EAGVTQFPSHSVIEKGQTVTLRCDPISGHDNLYWYRRVMGKEIKFLLHFVKESKQDESGMPNNRFLAERTGGTYSTLKVQPAELEDSGVYFCASSQGLGYNEQFFGPGTRLTVL.

The chain uses TRBV27 and TRBJ2-5; TRBD1 agrees at 9 bases. The CDR3 totals 15 residues. Losses at the gene ends were 1 base for V and 5 bases for J; bases not matched to a gene: 5. In germline, CDR1 is MNHEY, CDR2 SMNVEV (reference sequence). CDR3 residues: CASSLLGTGRETQYF. As DNA, the CDR3 is TGTGCCAGCAGTTTATTAGGGACAGGGAGGGAGACCCAGTACTTC.

This chain connects TRBV5-1 to TRBJ1-6; D call uncertain. Trimming took 0 bases from V and 9 from J, leaving 16 bases between them. Per germline, CDR1 SGHRS and CDR2 YFSETQ. This CDR3 spans 16 amino acids. CDR3 in DNA: TGCGCCAGCAGCTTGGTGGACGAGGGTCCCCCTTCACCCCTCCACTTT. It yields the protein CASSLVDEGPPSPLHF.

This chain connects TRBV28 to TRBJ1-1; D gene ambiguous. This CDR3 has 11 amino acids. CDR1 and CDR2 from the germline V gene are MDHEN and SYDVKM. The germline V and J ends were trimmed by 7 bases and 6 bases, with 9 bases remaining between them. CDR3 amino acids: CASKSGAEAFF. For the CDR3, the DNA is TGTGCCAGCAAGAGCGGTGCTGAAGCTTTCTTT.

The chain carries TRBV9 and TRBJ2-7, with D unresolved. Per germline, CDR1 SGDLS and CDR2 YYNGEE. The CDR3 runs 16 residues. V lost 0 bases and J 3 bases, leaving 16 bases between the germline ends. The CDR3 sequence is CASSVAPVAQGYEQYF. CDR3 coding DNA: TGTGCCAGCAGCGTAGCCCCGGTAGCCCAAGGCTACGAGCAGTACTTC.

V gene TRBV27 combines with J gene TRBJ1-4, with 7 bases lining up with TRBD1. Germline loops: CDR1 MNHEY, CDR2 SMNVEV (reference sequence). V shed 6 bases and J 8 bases; nucleotides not matched to a gene: 9. This CDR3 has 14 residues. This CDR3 is CASSRQGRGEKLFF. The CDR3 DNA reads TGTGCCAGCAGCCGACAGGGTAGGGGAGAAAAACTGTTTTTT.

This chain links TRBV6-2 or TRBV6-3 with TRBJ2-3; a possible D gene is TRBD1 (6 bases). V was trimmed by 2 bases and J by 3 bases, leaving 12 bases between them. CDR1 MNHEY and CDR2 SVGEGT come from the germline V gene. This CDR3 has 15 residues. The CDR3 coding sequence is TGTGCCAGCAGTTACCGGCGAACAGGGACAGATACGCAGTATTTT. Its protein product is CASSYRRTGTDTQYF.

The sample holds a few counts of this clone. The V call is TRBV2, the J call TRBJ2-7; weak D call: TRBD1 (6 bases). Germline CDR1 SNHLY, CDR2 FYNNEI. The length of the CDR3 is 15 residues. Trimming removed 2 bases from V and 4 bases from J, with 15 bases in between. CDR3 nucleotide sequence: TGTGCCAGCAGTGAACCGGGGACAAAGGGGTACGAGCAGTACTTC. Its translation is CASSEPGTKGYEQYF.

The sample holds one count of this clone. The chain recombines TRBV18 with TRBJ2-3, with a weak D call TRBD2 (6 bases). Deletions cut 3 bases from V and 0 bases from J, with 16 bases between. This CDR3 is 17 amino acids long. Germline V gives CDR1 KGHSH, CDR2 LQKENI. The CDR3 is CASSPTFPGTSTDTQYF. The CDR3 DNA is TGTGCCAGCTCACCGACTTTCCCGGGGACTAGCACAGATACGCAGTATTTT.

The chain carries TRBV6-2 or TRBV6-3 and TRBJ2-1, with a weak D call TRBD1 (7 bases). V gave up 6 bases and J gave up 4 bases, with 19 bases separating them. CDR1 MNHEY and CDR2 SVGEGT come from the germline V gene. The CDR3 is 16 amino acids. The CDR3 DNA is TGTGCCAGCAGCCGCAAACCAGGGGGGACGTACAATGAGCAGTTCTTC. It is translated as CASSRKPGGTYNEQFF.

This clone came up once. The CDR3 DNA is TGTGCCAGCAGCTTAGCCACGGCAGGGGGGAACTATGGCTACACCTTC. Protein sequence: CASSLATAGGNYGYTF. This rearrangement joins TRBV7-2 to TRBJ1-2; TRBD1 matches 7 bases. The trim removed 0 bases at V and 2 bases at J, leaving 6 bases unmatched. The germline V gene encodes CDR1 SGHTA and CDR2 FQGNSA. This CDR3 is built from 16 residues.

The chain links TRBV6-2 or TRBV6-3 to TRBJ1-3; the match to TRBD1 covers 7 bases. The CDR3 is made up of 15 amino acids. CDR1 is MNHEY, CDR2 SVGEGT, per germline. The J segment lost 2 bases and the V segment lost 3 bases, leaving 4 bases of the junction unmatched. The CDR3 DNA is TGTGCCAGCAGTTATACGGACAGGACTGGAAACACCATATATTTT. This encodes CASSYTDRTGNTIYF.

This clone was observed a single time. This chain joins TRBV19 and TRBJ2-5; tentatively, D is TRBD1 (6 bases). This CDR3 has 14 amino acids. Trimming took 5 bases from V and 5 from J, leaving 15 bases between them. Germline V lookup: CDR1 LNHDA, CDR2 SQIVND (reference sequence). DNA of the CDR3: TGTGCCAGTAGTCCCGGAGAGAGGGGGGAGACCCAGTACTTC. Translation: CASSPGERGETQYF.

The chain has TRBV7-9 and TRBJ1-5, with TRBD1 matching 9 bases. The CDR3 is 16 amino acids. V gave up 4 bases and J gave up 7 bases; unmatched junction bases: 11. Germline V CDR1 and CDR2: SEHNR, FQNEAQ (reference sequence). The chain's CDR3 is CASSSRTGVVEQPQHF. The CDR3 DNA sequence: TGTGCCAGCAGCTCTCGGACAGGGGTCGTTGAGCAGCCCCAGCATTTT.

The chain has TRBV10-3 and TRBJ1-2, with 8 bases that match TRBD1. In germline, CDR1 is ENHRY, CDR2 SYGVKD. Trimming cost V 3 bases and J 5 bases; bases outside gene matches: 5. The CDR3 runs to 14 residues. Here the CDR3 reads CAISEYRGAYGYTF. The CDR3 DNA follows: TGTGCCATCAGTGAATACAGGGGGGCGTATGGCTACACCTTC.

The J gene is TRBJ2-1, the V gene TRBV27, with 7 nucleotides matching TRBD1. V was pared by 6 bases and J by 10 bases, with 15 bases of the junction left unmatched. This CDR3 contains 15 residues. The germline V gene has CDR1 MNHEY and CDR2 SMNVEV (reference sequence). CDR3 sequence reads: CASSNYRDSGGEQFF. CDR3 nucleotide sequence: TGTGCCAGCAGCAACTACCGGGACAGCGGCGGGGAGCAGTTCTTC.

The chain employs TRBV5-1 and TRBJ2-1; D might be TRBD1 (6 bases). Trimming removed 4 bases at V and 8 bases at J, with 13 bases between. The CDR3 is 13 amino acids. Germline values: CDR1 SGHRS, CDR2 YFSETQ. This CDR3 is CASSLQGSDEQFF. The CDR3 DNA follows: TGCGCCAGCAGCCTACAGGGTTCGGATGAGCAGTTCTTC.

CDR3 residues: CASSPSVSYGYTF. CDR3 coding DNA: TGTGCCAGCAGCCCTTCAGTATCCTATGGCTACACCTTC. The V call is TRBV4-2, the J call TRBJ1-2, with D uncertain. Germline-derived CDR1 and CDR2 are LGHNA and YNFKEQ. Trimming cost V 4 bases and J 4 bases, with 10 bases left between them. This CDR3 has 13 residues.

The V call is TRBV5-4, the J call TRBJ2-7; 9 nucleotides agree with TRBD2. The germline V gene has CDR1 SGHNT and CDR2 YYREEE (reference sequence). The ends lost 0 bases at V and 6 bases at J; junction bases unmatched: 4. CDR3 length equals 14 residues. CDR3 loop: CASSLESGGSEQYF. CDR3 coding DNA: TGTGCCAGCAGCTTGGAAAGCGGGGGGTCCGAGCAGTACTTC.

The CDR3 spells CATGPWAPGDYSNQPQHF. CDR3 bases: TGTGCCACCGGTCCGTGGGCGCCGGGGGACTATAGCAATCAGCCCCAGCATTTT. This chain joins TRBV19 and TRBJ1-5, with D possibly being TRBD1 (5 bases). CDR3 length: 18 residues. CDR1 is LNHDA, CDR2 SQIVND, per germline (reference sequence). The V end lost 10 bases, the J end lost 0 bases, and 25 bases lay between the germline ends. Together with reference TRBV19 and TRBJ1-5, the CDR3 gives the full variable domain: DGGITQSPKYLFRKEGQNVTLSCEQNLNHDAMYWYRQDPGQGLRLIYYSQIVNDFQKGDIAEGYSVSREKKESFPLTVTSAQKNPTAFYLCATGPWAPGDYSNQPQHFGDGTRLSIL.

This sequence joins TRBV5-5 and TRBJ1-5; TRBD1 might be the D (5 bases). This CDR3 has 15 amino acids. Per the germline V gene, CDR1 is SGHKS and CDR2 is YYEKEE (reference sequence). Trimming took off 0 bases at V and 6 bases at J, with 13 bases between the two ends. CDR3 nucleotide sequence: TGTGCCAGCAGCTTGGAGGGCAGGGAGGGTCAGCCCCAGCATTTT. Its translation is CASSLEGREGQPQHF.

The chain combines TRBV19 with TRBJ2-7; a weak D match, TRBD2 (6 bases). Germline CDR1 and CDR2: LNHDA and SQIVND (reference sequence). Trimming pared 3 bases from V and 0 bases from J, leaving 9 bases between. The CDR3 length is 14 residues. CDR3 region: CASSMGGFSYEQYF. CDR3 bases: TGTGCCAGTAGTATGGGAGGCTTCTCCTACGAGCAGTACTTC.

This chain connects TRBV5-6 to TRBJ1-6; D uncertain. In germline, CDR1 is SGHDT, CDR2 YYEEEE. The CDR3 is made up of 12 amino acids. V dropped 8 bases and J dropped 7 bases, with 10 bases sitting between them. CDR3 sequence (DNA): TGTGCCAGTAGACTGGAAAATTCACCCCTCCACTTT. The encoded protein is CASRLENSPLHF.

V gene TRBV19 combines with J gene TRBJ2-2, with D maybe TRBD1 (5 bases). CDR1 is LNHDA, CDR2 SQIVND, per germline (reference sequence). The CDR3 covers 15 residues. Trimming took 5 bases from V and 3 from J, leaving 13 bases between them. CDR3 DNA: TGTGCCAGTAGTCTTGGACACGGATACACCGGGGAGCTGTTTTTT. Amino acid sequence: CASSLGHGYTGELFF. The entire variable domain, with the rest obtained from reference TRBV19 and TRBJ2-2, is as follows: DGGITQSPKYLFRKEGQNVTLSCEQNLNHDAMYWYRQDPGQGLRLIYYSQIVNDFQKGDIAEGYSVSREKKESFPLTVTSAQKNPTAFYLCASSLGHGYTGELFFGEGSRLTVL.

This clone has more than one count but fewer than ten. The V gene is TRBV2, the J gene TRBJ2-3; TRBD1 agrees at 7 bases. V lost 5 bases to trimming and J lost 3 bases; unmatched junction nucleotides: 2. The CDR3 has 13 residues. The V gene's germline CDR1 is SNHLY and CDR2 FYNNEI. The CDR3, as DNA: TGTGCCAGCAGTCGGGACAGAACAGATACGCAGTATTTT. Residues: CASSRDRTDTQYF.

The rearrangement links TRBV28 to TRBJ1-1; D is ambiguous. This CDR3 region has 12 residues. V lost 6 bases to trimming and J lost 10 bases, with 15 bases between them. The germline gives CDR1 MDHEN, CDR2 SYDVKM. The CDR3 nucleotides read TGTGCCAGCAGCGAAACCCCAGGAGGAGCTTTCTTT. This encodes CASSETPGGAFF.